These 26 T cell receptor beta chains originate from one sample sequenced in a study of blood T cell repertoires in COVID-19. The table came from immunoSEQ multiplex PCR; TCRdb's copy has only in-frame clones and leaves some out. There are under 140,000 clones in the sample; around 82% occur only once, and about 17% lies in the top ten. Specimen: peripheral blood. All receptors come from a woman aged 60-75 years with acute or convalescent COVID-19.

J is TRBJ1-1 and V is TRBV7-9; TRBD1 aligns across 7 bases. V lost 3 bases and J lost 0; bases outside the gene matches: 4. The length of the CDR3 is 15 residues. The germline CDR1 and CDR2 sequences are SEHNR and FQNEAQ (reference sequence). The chain's CDR3 is CASSFSGTVNTEAFF. The CDR3 nucleotides read TGTGCCAGCAGCTTTAGCGGGACAGTGAACACTGAAGCTTTCTTT.

The chain has TRBV5-5 and TRBJ2-1, with D perhaps TRBD2 (5 bases). The V and J ends lost 5 bases and 8 bases respectively, with 11 bases between them. The CDR3 covers 12 residues. CDR1 is SGHKS and CDR2 is YYEKEE in the germline V gene (reference sequence). CDR3 DNA: TGTGCCAGCAGTAAACTAGTACATGAGCAGTTCTTC. Protein sequence: CASSKLVHEQFF.

V and J are TRBV9 and TRBJ2-1, with D hard to call. Germline V lookup: CDR1 SGDLS, CDR2 YYNGEE. V lost 4 bases and J lost 10, with 15 bases in between. This CDR3 comprises 13 residues. The CDR3 DNA reads TGTGCCAGCAGCTCCCTAAATGAGGCAGAGCAGTTCTTC. Translating it yields CASSSLNEAEQFF.

This rearrangement joins TRBV29-1 to TRBJ2-7; TRBD2 aligns across 8 bases. The V and J ends lost 6 bases and 0 bases, in that order; junction bases with no gene match: 4. The CDR3 runs 13 residues. Germline-derived CDR1 and CDR2 are SQVTM and ANQGSEA. The CDR3 is CSVTGTSSYEQYF. The DNA for the CDR3 is TGCAGCGTAACCGGGACTAGCTCCTACGAGCAGTACTTC.

The chain couples TRBV4-1 to TRBJ1-6; D unclear. The V gene's germline CDR1 is MGHRA and CDR2 YSYEKL. This CDR3 region has 13 residues. V was clipped by 0 bases and J by 7 bases, with 4 bases between them. CDR3 residues: CASSQDANSPLHF. The CDR3 bases are TGCGCCAGCAGCCAAGACGCGAATTCACCCCTCCACTTT.

This clone was counted once. The chain combines TRBV11-2 with TRBJ1-3; TRBD1 matches 9 bases. Germline trimming cut 6 bases from V and 0 bases from J; bases unmatched to any gene: 15. From germline, CDR1 is SGHAT and CDR2 FQNNGV. The CDR3 totals 19 residues. CDR3: CASRPEWDRVDYSGNTIYF. DNA of the CDR3: TGTGCCAGCAGACCCGAATGGGACAGGGTTGATTACTCTGGAAACACCATATATTTT.

The chain couples TRBV7-9 to TRBJ1-4, with TRBD1 identical over 8 bases. Unmatched junction bases numbered 6, after V lost 6 bases and J lost 3 bases. Germline-derived CDR1 and CDR2 are SEHNR and FQNEAQ (reference sequence). This CDR3 comprises 15 residues. CDR3 loop: CASSRQGRSNEKLFF. The DNA of the CDR3 is TGTGCCAGCAGTCGACAGGGGAGGTCTAATGAAAAACTGTTTTTT.

V is TRBV6-5 and J is TRBJ2-5; D unresolved. Germline lookup yields CDR1 MNHEY and CDR2 SVGAGI. The CDR3 extends over 11 amino acids. The V and J ends lost 5 bases and 9 bases respectively, with 10 bases between them. In nucleotides, the CDR3 is TGTGCCAGCAGTACTCCCCGGGCCCAGTACTTC. It specifies CASSTPRAQYF.

The chain uses TRBV5-1 and TRBJ2-7, with D hard to call. The CDR3 has 13 residues. Germline loops: CDR1 SGHRS, CDR2 YFSETQ. Trimming removed 4 bases from V and 6 bases from J, with 14 bases in between. The CDR3 spells CASSPPVLSEQYF. The CDR3 DNA reads as TGCGCCAGCAGCCCACCCGTTCTGAGCGAGCAGTACTTC.

DNA of the CDR3: TGTGCCAGTAGTTTCCGGACAGCCTTTCCGGGGGAGACCCAGTACTTC. The encoded protein is CASSFRTAFPGETQYF. This chain joins TRBV19 and TRBJ2-5; maybe TRBD1 (6 bases). V lost 5 bases to trimming and J lost 5 bases, with 21 bases between them. The CDR3 has 16 residues. Germline CDR1 and CDR2: LNHDA and SQIVND (reference sequence).

The rearrangement links TRBV5-1 to TRBJ2-7; TRBD1 might be the D (6 bases). This CDR3 is built from 14 residues. V lost 4 bases to trimming and J lost 4 bases, with 15 bases between them. From germline, CDR1 is SGHRS and CDR2 YFSETQ. The DNA for the CDR3 is TGCGCCAGCAGCCTTTCGACAGGCCGATACGAGCAGTACTTC. As protein: CASSLSTGRYEQYF.

This clone was detected ten times or more. This rearrangement joins TRBV28 to TRBJ1-6, with TRBD1 matching over 7 bases. Germline CDR1 is MDHEN and CDR2 is SYDVKM. The CDR3 length is 14 residues. V lost 3 bases, J lost 7 bases, and 3 bases stayed unmatched. CDR3 protein: CASSFNRGNSPLHF. CDR3 sequence (DNA): TGTGCCAGCAGTTTTAACAGGGGAAATTCACCCCTCCACTTT.

The rearrangement joins TRBV5-1 to TRBJ1-1; unclear D gene. Trimming cost V 1 base and J 0 bases, with 10 bases left between them. Per germline, CDR1 SGHRS and CDR2 YFSETQ. The CDR3 has 15 amino acids. The CDR3 sequence: CASSLTGNMNTEAFF. CDR3 DNA: TGCGCCAGCAGCTTGACGGGGAACATGAACACTGAAGCTTTCTTT.

The table lists this clone with a few counts. The CDR3 here is CASRPGGDQPQHF. CDR3 in DNA: TGTGCCAGCAGGCCCGGAGGGGATCAGCCCCAGCATTTT. V usage is TRBV2 and J usage is TRBJ1-5; a possible D gene is TRBD1 (5 bases). The CDR3 sequence is 13 residues long. The germline V and J ends were trimmed by 6 bases and 5 bases, with 11 bases remaining between them. CDR1 and CDR2 from the germline V gene are SNHLY and FYNNEI.

CDR3: CASSPRGGDTGELFF. The CDR3 DNA reads TGTGCCAGCAGCCCCCGCGGGGGGGACACCGGGGAGCTGTTTTTT. The rearrangement uses TRBV7-9 and TRBJ2-2; TRBD2 matches 9 bases. This CDR3 comprises 15 residues. The germline V gene has CDR1 SEHNR and CDR2 FQNEAQ (reference sequence). V was clipped by 5 bases and J by 3 bases; unmatched bases: 4.

Only one count was recorded for this clone. The chain is built from TRBV7-9 and TRBJ1-1, with no clear D. The germline V and J ends were trimmed by 1 base and 7 bases, with 7 bases remaining between them. There are 12 residues in the CDR3. Looked up from germline, CDR1 is SEHNR and CDR2 is FQNEAQ (reference sequence). CDR3 protein: CASSLGEGEAFF. In nucleotides, the CDR3 is TGTGCCAGCAGCTTAGGGGAGGGTGAAGCTTTCTTT.

The V and J genes are TRBV10-3 and TRBJ1-2; tentative D call: TRBD1 (6 bases). The CDR3 runs to 13 residues. The V gene's germline CDR1 is ENHRY and CDR2 SYGVKD. Trimming shortened V by 4 bases and J by 7 bases, and 13 bases separated the two germline ends. CDR3 sequence: CAISGRQVAGYTF. As DNA, the CDR3 is TGTGCCATCAGTGGACGACAGGTTGCTGGCTACACCTTC.

This clone was counted once. Other DNA sequences from this sample encode an identical CDR3 as well. The chain couples TRBV5-1 to TRBJ1-5, with 8 bases identical to TRBD1. Germline V gene data show CDR1 as SGHRS and CDR2 as YFSETQ. The junction had 0 bases not matched to a gene; V was cut back by 2 bases and J by 2 bases. This CDR3 contains 14 residues. CDR3 bases: TGCGCCAGCAGCTTACAGGGGGGCAATCAGCCCCAGCATTTT. Its protein is CASSLQGGNQPQHF.

This sequence joins TRBV9 and TRBJ1-4, with 11 bases matching TRBD1. The CDR3 runs 14 residues. Trimming at V came to 4 bases and at J to 7 bases, leaving 3 bases not matched to a gene. The germline gives CDR1 SGDLS, CDR2 YYNGEE. The CDR3 nucleotides read TGTGCCAGCAGCAGCGGACAGGGGGCTGAAAAACTGTTTTTT. Its protein product is CASSSGQGAEKLFF.

This chain connects TRBV11-3 to TRBJ2-7; 7 nucleotides line up with TRBD1. The V segment lost 1 base and the J segment 2 bases; nucleotides outside the gene matches: 5. The CDR3 runs 15 residues. The V gene's germline CDR1 is SGHNT and CDR2 YENEEA. CDR3 amino acids: CASSLVGDSTYEQYF. In DNA form, the CDR3 reads TGTGCCAGCAGCTTAGTAGGGGACAGCACCTACGAGCAGTACTTC.

V and J are TRBV18 and TRBJ1-1; D is undetermined. This CDR3 comprises 14 residues. With 1 base removed from V and 1 base from J, the gap between germline ends came to 7 bases. Germline CDR1 reads KGHSH; CDR2 reads LQKENI. CDR3 loop: CASSPQAGNTEAFF. CDR3 DNA: TGTGCCAGCTCACCACAGGCAGGGAACACTGAAGCTTTCTTT. Based on the CDR3 plus reference TRBV18 and TRBJ1-1, the full variable domain is NAGVMQNPRHLVRRRGQEARLRCSPMKGHSHVYWYRQLPEEGLKFMVYLQKENIIDESGMPKERFSAEFPKEGPSILRIQQVVRGDSAAYFCASSPQAGNTEAFFGQGTRLTVV.

The V gene is TRBV5-1, the J gene TRBJ1-1; D not resolved. Per germline, CDR1 SGHRS and CDR2 YFSETQ. The V and J ends lost 3 bases and 4 bases respectively, with 13 bases between them. The CDR3 totals 14 residues. Here the CDR3 DNA reads TGCGCCAGCAGCTCCAGTCTCAGCGGCACTGAAGCTTTCTTT. Translating it yields CASSSSLSGTEAFF.

The CDR3 DNA sequence: TGTGCCAGCAGTGAATCAGGGGGATTTCTGTACTTC. This encodes CASSESGGFLYF. The V and J genes are TRBV28 and TRBJ2-7, with 7 nucleotides matching TRBD1. V lost 5 bases and J lost 12; bases outside the gene matches: 10. This CDR3 is 12 amino acids long. The germline V gene has CDR1 MDHEN and CDR2 SYDVKM.

The chain links TRBV18 to TRBJ1-2, with 7 nucleotides matching TRBD1. The CDR3 covers 12 residues. The V and J ends lost 5 bases and 10 bases, in that order; junction bases with no gene match: 7. Germline assignment: CDR1 KGHSH and CDR2 LQKENI. DNA for the CDR3: TGTGCCAGCTCAATTTCAACAGGGGACTACACCTTC. This encodes CASSISTGDYTF.

The rearrangement joins TRBV12-3 or TRBV12-4 to TRBJ1-2, with TRBD1 matching over 9 bases. J was trimmed by 4 bases and V by 5 bases; bases with no gene match: 2. The CDR3 contains 13 residues. The CDR3 DNA follows: TGTGCCAGCAGTCCGACAGGGGGCTATGGCTACACCTTC. It codes for CASSPTGGYGYTF.

The chain couples TRBV6-5 to TRBJ2-3; D is uncertain. CDR1 MNHEY and CDR2 SVGAGI come from the germline V gene. The CDR3 is 14 amino acids. Trimming shortened V by 2 bases and J by 6 bases, and 12 bases separated the two germline ends. CDR3 in amino acids: CASSYSLFRDTQYF. In nucleotides, the CDR3 is TGTGCCAGCAGTTACAGCTTATTCCGCGATACGCAGTATTTT.